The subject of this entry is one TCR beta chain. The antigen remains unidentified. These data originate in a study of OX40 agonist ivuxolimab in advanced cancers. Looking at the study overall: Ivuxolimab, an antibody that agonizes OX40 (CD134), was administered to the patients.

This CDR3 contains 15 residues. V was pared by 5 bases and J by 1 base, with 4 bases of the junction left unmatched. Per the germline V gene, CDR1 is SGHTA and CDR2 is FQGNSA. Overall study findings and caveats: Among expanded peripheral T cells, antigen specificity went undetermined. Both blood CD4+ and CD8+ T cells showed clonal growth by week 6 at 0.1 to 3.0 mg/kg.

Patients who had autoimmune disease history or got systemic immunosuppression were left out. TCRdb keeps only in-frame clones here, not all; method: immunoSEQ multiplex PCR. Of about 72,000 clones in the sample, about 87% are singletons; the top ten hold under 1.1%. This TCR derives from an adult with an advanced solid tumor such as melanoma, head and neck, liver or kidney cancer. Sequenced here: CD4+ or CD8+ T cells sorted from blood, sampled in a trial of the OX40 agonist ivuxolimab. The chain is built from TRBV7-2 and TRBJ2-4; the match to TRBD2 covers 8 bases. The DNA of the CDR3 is TGTGCCAGCAGCCTCGGGGGGGCGGCCAAAAACATTCAGTACTTC. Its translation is CASSLGGAAKNIQYF.